The 29 T cell receptor beta chains given below trace back to one sample, sequenced in a study of CD8+ T cells in alopecia areata. Noted treatment: oral pan-JAK inhibitor, 5-10 mg twice daily. Following RNA extraction, reverse transcription yielded cDNA that acted as the sequencing template. Repertoires were generated with immunoSEQ multiplex PCR, while TCRdb's copy carries only in-frame clones and drops some. The table shows 210,000 or so clones, with approximately 72% occurring only once. Sequenced material: CD4+ T cells sorted from blood, taken at week 44, from a patient treated with tofacitinib. These receptors were taken from a human donor with alopecia areata.

This sequence joins TRBV5-1 and TRBJ1-2; D may be TRBD1 (5 bases). Germline V CDR1 and CDR2: SGHRS, YFSETQ. Trimming pared 4 bases from V and 5 bases from J, leaving 21 bases between. This CDR3 is 16 amino acids long. In nucleotides, the CDR3 is TGCGCCAGCAGCCCTGAGCCCTTCGACAGAAAGTATGGCTACACCTTC. It translates to CASSPEPFDRKYGYTF.

The chain has TRBV29-1 and TRBJ2-1; D uncertain. Germline V gene data show CDR1 as SQVTM and CDR2 as ANQGSEA. Trimming took off 7 bases at V and 0 bases at J, with 13 bases between the two ends. The CDR3 sequence is 14 residues long. The DNA for the CDR3 is TGCAGCGCCCGAGGCGGCAGCTCCTACAATGAGCAGTTCTTC. Translation gives CSARGGSSYNEQFF.

The chain recombines TRBV30 with TRBJ2-3; D is ambiguous. The V end was cut by 5 bases, the J end by 5 bases, with 11 bases between. The CDR3 has 12 amino acids. The germline V gene encodes CDR1 GTSNPN and CDR2 SVGIG (reference sequence). CDR3 bases: TGTGCCTGGGGGATCAATGGAGATACGCAGTATTTT. Translated: CAWGINGDTQYF.

The table lists this clone with a few counts. The rearrangement joins TRBV7-2 to TRBJ1-1; TRBD1 agrees at 9 bases. With V trimmed by 4 bases and J by 7 bases, 4 bases remained unmatched. The CDR3 runs to 13 residues. Germline V gene sequence: CDR1 SGHTA, CDR2 FQGNSA. CDR3 in amino acids: CASSYRGQVEAFF. The CDR3 DNA reads TGTGCCAGCAGCTACAGGGGGCAGGTTGAAGCTTTCTTT. Full variable domain (remainder filled in from reference TRBV7-2 and TRBJ1-1): GAGVSQSPSNKVTEKGKDVELRCDPISGHTALYWYRQSLGQGLEFLIYFQGNSAPDKSGLPSDRFSAERTGGSVSTLTIQRTQQEDSAVYLCASSYRGQVEAFFGQGTRLTVV.

The chain is built from TRBV11-2 and TRBJ1-2; weak D call: TRBD1 (5 bases). The CDR3 contains 13 residues. V was pared by 5 bases and J by 8 bases, with 15 bases between. Per germline, CDR1 SGHAT and CDR2 FQNNGV. CDR3 bases: TGTGCCAGCAGCCAAGAGGCAGGGTTCGGCTACACCTTC. This translates into CASSQEAGFGYTF.

DNA for the CDR3: TGTGCCAGCTCACCAGACGGACTCCAAGAGACCCAGTACTTC. Protein sequence: CASSPDGLQETQYF. The chain employs TRBV18 and TRBJ2-5; a possible D gene is TRBD2 (5 bases). The CDR3 contains 14 residues. Germline lookup yields CDR1 KGHSH and CDR2 LQKENI. The V end lost 2 bases, the J end lost 1 base, and 8 bases lay between the germline ends.

This clone was detected only a few times. This chain joins TRBV10-1 and TRBJ2-7; D tentatively fits TRBD1 or TRBD2 (5 bases each). Trimming pared 0 bases from V and 3 bases from J, leaving 15 bases between. Germline CDR1 reads WNHNN; CDR2 reads SYGVQD (reference sequence). This CDR3 contains 16 residues. The CDR3 nucleotides are TGCGCCAGCAGTGAGTCGACCGGGGCCTCCTACTACGAGCAGTACTTC. This encodes CASSESTGASYYEQYF.

V is TRBV2 and J is TRBJ2-3; no firm D call. Germline V gene sequence: CDR1 SNHLY, CDR2 FYNNEI. V was trimmed by 6 bases and J by 8 bases, leaving 9 bases between them. The CDR3 sequence is 11 residues long. The CDR3 spells CASSAPGTQYF. For the CDR3, the DNA is TGTGCCAGCAGCGCCCCGGGTACGCAGTATTTT. The entire variable domain, with the rest obtained from reference TRBV2 and TRBJ2-3, is as follows: EPEVTQTPSHQVTQMGQEVILRCVPISNHLYFYWYRQILGQKVEFLVSFYNNEISEKSEIFDDQFSVERPDGSNFTLKIRSTKLEDSAMYFCASSAPGTQYFGPGTRLTVL.

This clone appeared a few times. The chain employs TRBV29-1 and TRBJ2-1; D perhaps matches TRBD2 (6 bases). With 6 bases removed from V and 8 bases from J, the gap between germline ends came to 17 bases. CDR3 length: 13 amino acids. Germline values: CDR1 SQVTM, CDR2 ANQGSEA. As DNA, the CDR3 is TGCAGCGTGACGCCGATCGGGGGTTATGAGCAGTTCTTC. This sequence encodes CSVTPIGGYEQFF.

CDR3 sequence: CSVATVISDTQYF. The CDR3 bases are TGCAGCGTTGCCACAGTTATCAGCGATACGCAGTATTTT. The rearrangement links TRBV29-1 to TRBJ2-3; D is ambiguous. Trimming removed 4 bases from V and 6 bases from J, with 14 bases in between. CDR3 length: 13 amino acids. Germline CDR1 is SQVTM and CDR2 is ANQGSEA.

This clone was observed a few times. CDR3 sequence reads: CASSLGQGSSGNTIYF. CDR3 nucleotides: TGTGCCAGCAGCTTAGGGCAGGGAAGCAGTGGAAACACCATATATTTT. The chain has TRBV7-6 and TRBJ1-3; possible D gene TRBD1, 5 bases. Germline assignment: CDR1 SGHVS and CDR2 FNYEAQ. Trimming took 1 base from V and 3 from J, leaving 13 bases between them. The CDR3 consists of 16 residues.

In its sample, this clone was seen once. The chain is built from TRBV11-2 and TRBJ2-1; 7 bases line up with TRBD2. This CDR3 contains 16 residues. In germline, CDR1 is SGHAT, CDR2 FQNNGV. J gave up 1 base and V 1 base, and 4 bases lay outside the gene matches. Here the CDR3 DNA reads TGTGCCAGCAGCTTAGTCGGGCGGGGGTCCTACAATGAGCAGTTCTTC. It specifies CASSLVGRGSYNEQFF.

The gene calls are TRBV9 and TRBJ1-1, with a possible D match to TRBD1 (6 bases). This CDR3 has 16 amino acids. CDR1 SGDLS and CDR2 YYNGEE come from the germline V gene. Trimming cost V 4 bases and J 0 bases, with 16 bases left between them. CDR3: CASSPNTGQMNTEAFF. The DNA for the CDR3 is TGTGCCAGCAGCCCCAACACAGGGCAAATGAACACTGAAGCTTTCTTT. The full variable domain, its missing parts supplied by reference TRBV9 and TRBJ1-1, is DSGVTQTPKHLITATGQRVTLRCSPRSGDLSVYWYQQSLDQGLQFLIQYYNGEERAKGNILERFSAQQFPDLHSELNLSSLELGDSALYFCASSPNTGQMNTEAFFGQGTRLTVV.

The V and J genes are TRBV2 and TRBJ2-3; 14 positions match TRBD2. Germline V CDR1 and CDR2: SNHLY, FYNNEI. Trimming removed 6 bases from V and 7 bases from J; junction bases left unmatched: 6. This CDR3 is 15 amino acids long. CDR3 in amino acids: CASSQTSGGANTQYF. In DNA, the CDR3 is TGTGCCAGCAGCCAGACTAGCGGGGGGGCAAATACGCAGTATTTT.

This clone has just a few counts. The rearrangement joins TRBV11-2 to TRBJ2-3; 11 positions agree with TRBD1. The germline gives CDR1 SGHAT, CDR2 FQNNGV. V was pared by 10 bases and J by 0 bases, with 15 bases of the junction left unmatched. The CDR3 is 18 amino acids. CDR3 nucleotides: TGTGCCACCACACTCGGACAGGGGGCAGGGATAAGCACAGATACGCAGTATTTT. Protein sequence: CATTLGQGAGISTDTQYF.

This chain uses TRBV4-1 with TRBJ2-7; 8 bases are shared with TRBD1. In germline, CDR1 is MGHRA, CDR2 YSYEKL. This CDR3 region has 14 residues. The ends lost 2 bases at V and 3 bases at J; junction bases unmatched: 3. CDR3 DNA: TGCGCCAGCAGCCAAACGGACAGGGACTACGAGCAGTACTTC. This gives the protein CASSQTDRDYEQYF.

This rearrangement joins TRBV29-1 to TRBJ2-5; D possibly corresponds to TRBD1 (6 bases). Germline V gene sequence: CDR1 SQVTM, CDR2 ANQGSEA. Deletions cut 3 bases from V and 6 bases from J, with 14 bases between. The CDR3 covers 13 residues. CDR3 sequence (DNA): TGCAGCGTTGATACCGGGCAGGGGCAGACCCAGTACTTC. Its translation is CSVDTGQGQTQYF.

This clone was picked up many times. This specimen includes other DNA sequences encoding the same CDR3. V usage is TRBV2 and J usage is TRBJ1-1, with unresolved D. This CDR3 has 14 amino acids. CDR1 SNHLY and CDR2 FYNNEI come from the germline V gene. Trimming pared 8 bases from V and 1 base from J, leaving 14 bases between. CDR3 residues: CASVRRLENTEAFF. DNA for the CDR3: TGTGCCAGCGTGAGGAGACTGGAGAACACTGAAGCTTTCTTT.

This clone has just a few counts. The chain is built from TRBV2 and TRBJ1-5; the D gene is possibly TRBD1 (5 bases). Deletions cut 7 bases from V and 6 bases from J, with 13 bases between. The CDR3 has 13 residues. CDR1 and CDR2 (germline): SNHLY, FYNNEI. The DNA for the CDR3 is TGTGCCAGCACGGGGCAGGGAGGTCAGCCCCAGCATTTT. Protein product: CASTGQGGQPQHF.

V usage is TRBV29-1 and J usage is TRBJ2-3; tentatively, D is TRBD2 (6 bases). Trimming took off 7 bases at V and 5 bases at J, with 16 bases between the two ends. The CDR3 consists of 13 residues. Germline CDR1 is SQVTM and CDR2 is ANQGSEA. CDR3 amino acids: CSGARTIGDTQYF. Written as DNA, the CDR3 is TGCAGCGGGGCCCGGACTATAGGAGATACGCAGTATTTT.

J is TRBJ1-1 and V is TRBV30; unclear D gene. V was shortened by 5 bases and J by 5 bases, with 9 bases between the two germline ends. The CDR3 is made up of 11 amino acids. Germline CDR1 is GTSNPN and CDR2 is SVGIG (reference sequence). The CDR3 region has the DNA TGTGCCTGGGATGTGGGGACTGAAGCTTTCTTT. It translates to CAWDVGTEAFF.

The J gene is TRBJ1-1, the V gene TRBV7-9; a weak D match, TRBD1 (6 bases). Germline V gene data show CDR1 as SEHNR and CDR2 as FQNEAQ (reference sequence). CDR3 length equals 11 residues. The CDR3 loop reads CAQGGSTEAFF. As DNA, the CDR3 is TGTGCACAGGGCGGGAGCACTGAAGCTTTCTTT. Complete variable domain (other parts from reference TRBV7-9 and TRBJ1-1): DTGVSQNPRHKITKRGQNVTFRCDPISEHNRLYWYRQTLGQGPEFLTYFQNEAQLEKSRLLSDRFSAERPKGSFSTLEIQRTEQGDSAMYLCAQGGSTEAFFGQGTRLTVV.

The V call is TRBV2, the J call TRBJ1-6; TRBD1 matches 7 bases. This CDR3 contains 14 residues. Germline V CDR1 and CDR2: SNHLY, FYNNEI. With 4 bases clipped from V and 7 bases from J, the junction kept 4 bases outside the gene matches. The CDR3 loop is CASSVKQGNSPLHF. The CDR3 region has the DNA TGTGCCAGCAGTGTAAAACAGGGGAATTCACCCCTCCACTTT.

The chain joins TRBV2 to TRBJ1-1, with D unresolved. The CDR3 consists of 12 residues. CDR1 and CDR2 (germline): SNHLY, FYNNEI. Trimming shortened V by 0 bases and J by 14 bases, and 13 bases separated the two germline ends. The CDR3 sequence is CASSEASSTVFF. CDR3 nucleotide sequence: TGTGCCAGCAGTGAAGCTTCTTCTACGGTCTTCTTT.

The chain carries TRBV5-6 and TRBJ2-3; TRBD1 aligns across 9 bases. This CDR3 comprises 15 residues. Trimming at V came to 4 bases and at J to 6 bases, leaving 9 bases not matched to a gene. Germline assignment: CDR1 SGHDT and CDR2 YYEEEE. The CDR3 spells CASSQTGGADDTQYF. CDR3 DNA sequence: TGTGCCAGCAGCCAAACAGGGGGCGCGGACGATACGCAGTATTTT.

The V and J genes are TRBV11-2 and TRBJ1-1; 7 positions match TRBD1. V lost 6 bases to trimming and J lost 1 base; unmatched junction nucleotides: 8. Germline CDR1 SGHAT, CDR2 FQNNGV. CDR3 size: 15 residues. CDR3 DNA: TGTGCCAGCAGGTCCCACAGGGGCAGGAACACTGAAGCTTTCTTT. Its translation: CASRSHRGRNTEAFF.

The chain employs TRBV5-6 and TRBJ1-2; 7 nucleotides line up with TRBD1. V lost 6 bases and J lost 6; bases outside the gene matches: 17. The CDR3 is made up of 16 amino acids. Germline CDR1 and CDR2: SGHDT and YYEEEE. In DNA, the CDR3 is TGTGCCAGCACCCACCGGGCAGGGGGAGTAGTTAATGGCTACACCTTC. Encoded protein: CASTHRAGGVVNGYTF. The whole variable domain, remainder taken from reference TRBV5-6 and TRBJ1-2, is DAGVTQSPTHLIKTRGQQVTLRCSPKSGHDTVSWYQQALGQGPQFIFQYYEEEERQRGNFPDRFSGHQFPNYSSELNVNALLLGDSALYLCASTHRAGGVVNGYTFGSGTRLTVV.

This clone came up a few times. This chain joins TRBV6-6 and TRBJ1-1; no clear D. Trimming shortened V by 6 bases and J by 5 bases, and 13 bases separated the two germline ends. The length of the CDR3 is 13 residues. Germline loops: CDR1 MNHNY, CDR2 SVGAGI (reference sequence). The CDR3 is CASSPFGGTEAFF. The CDR3 DNA follows: TGTGCCAGCAGCCCCTTCGGCGGGACTGAAGCTTTCTTT.

This clone was detected only once. V is TRBV9 and J is TRBJ2-3; D gene ambiguous. The CDR3 totals 12 residues. Germline V gene lookup returns CDR1 SGDLS and CDR2 YYNGEE. Between the trimmed V and J ends, which lost 3 bases and 2 bases, there was a span of 4 bases. The CDR3 nucleotides are TGTGCCAGCAGCGCCACCACAGATACGCAGTATTTT. This translates into CASSATTDTQYF.